The present entry profiles one T cell receptor beta chain with its context. The data stem from a study of blood T cell repertoires in COVID-19. Study as a whole: Collection of acute and convalescent COVID-19 samples took place in the United States, Italy and Spain. PBMCs, B-cell-depleted T cells, or T cells provided the cDNA or gDNA that made up the material.

Per the original methods: How many nucleated cells were present was estimated from reference gene primer amplification. The method was immunoSEQ multiplex PCR; TCRdb's version includes in-frame clones alone and lacks a portion of them. Clonal size and the V and J genes are those of that table, whereas D and trimming came from the DNA. The sample holds hundreds of thousands of clones, around 90% seen once. There are 13 residues in the CDR3. Trimming at V came to 7 bases and at J to 1 base, leaving 0 bases not matched to a gene. Germline V gives CDR1 SGHRS, CDR2 YFSETQ. The sequence derives from a human donor in a cohort sampled during active COVID-19. The chain is built from TRBV5-1 and TRBJ2-2, with 8 bases identical to TRBD1. The sequenced material came from peripheral blood. Here the CDR3 reads CASGTGNTGELFF. Here the CDR3 DNA reads TGCGCCAGCGGGACAGGGAACACCGGGGAGCTGTTTTTT.